A single sample gave rise to the 5 T cell receptor beta chains below, sequenced in a study of CD8 T cells in ankylosing spondylitis. In TCRdb, the 5' RACE reads were re-called with MiXCR into one record per CDR3 protein. The table has about 25,000 distinct CDR3 sequences, under 3% seen once. Sequencing input: blood, either unsorted or a sorted T cell fraction (not recorded which). These receptors came from a female donor with ankylosing spondylitis or in good health (not recorded which).

This clonotype was seen repeatedly, ten times or more. This chain links TRBV9 with TRBJ2-7; D gene uncertain. Germline CDR1 and CDR2: SGDLS and YYNGEE. The CDR3 loop spans 14 amino acids. The ends were cut back, 0 bases at V and 7 bases at J, with 14 bases in the middle. The CDR3 coding sequence is TGTGCCAGCAGCGTAGACTTTGGGGTGGGGGAGCAGTACTTC. It codes for CASSVDFGVGEQYF.

This clonotype was picked up many times. The gene calls are TRBV9 and TRBJ1-1, with D perhaps TRBD1 (5 bases). The ends were cut back, 1 base at V and 5 bases at J, with 18 bases in the middle. Germline V CDR1 and CDR2: SGDLS, YYNGEE. The CDR3 runs 16 residues. The CDR3 DNA reads TGTGCCAGCAGCGTAAGTCCTGGTGGGGCAGGTACTGAAGCTTTCTTT. Protein sequence: CASSVSPGGAGTEAFF. Supplemented by reference TRBV9 and TRBJ1-1, the full variable domain reads DSGVTQTPKHLITATGQRVTLRCSPRSGDLSVYWYQQSLDQGLQFLIQYYNGEERAKGNILERFSAQQFPDLHSELNLSSLELGDSALYFCASSVSPGGAGTEAFFGQGTRLTVV.

Many counts were recorded for this clonotype. The CDR3 nucleotides read TGTGCCAGCAACGCTGGACTAGCGGGAGGTGGAGAGACCCAGTACTTC. It specifies CASNAGLAGGGETQYF. This chain uses TRBV9 with TRBJ2-5; 14 positions match TRBD2. The CDR3 is made up of 16 amino acids. The junction had 8 bases not matched to a gene; V was cut back by 6 bases and J by 4 bases. The germline V gene encodes CDR1 SGDLS and CDR2 YYNGEE.

There are many counts of this clonotype. The chain combines TRBV9 with TRBJ1-1; D remains unclear. CDR1 SGDLS and CDR2 YYNGEE come from the germline V gene. V lost 0 bases, J lost 2 bases, and 14 bases lay in between. The CDR3 sequence is 16 residues long. The CDR3 sequence: CASSVGIDTVNTEAFF. In DNA, the CDR3 is TGTGCCAGCAGCGTAGGAATCGATACAGTAAACACTGAAGCTTTCTTT.

This clonotype was seen many times. This sequence joins TRBV9 and TRBJ1-6, with 7 bases that match TRBD1. The V gene's germline CDR1 is SGDLS and CDR2 YYNGEE. V shed 6 bases, J shed 7 bases, and the junction held 16 bases outside the gene matches. This CDR3 has 17 amino acids. In DNA form, the CDR3 reads TGTGCCAGCACCGACCCCAGGGGGGGCATTGGCAATTCACCCCTCCACTTT. Residues: CASTDPRGGIGNSPLHF. Variable domain in full (rest from reference TRBV9 and TRBJ1-6): DSGVTQTPKHLITATGQRVTLRCSPRSGDLSVYWYQQSLDQGLQFLIQYYNGEERAKGNILERFSAQQFPDLHSELNLSSLELGDSALYFCASTDPRGGIGNSPLHFGNGTRLTVT.